These 18 T cell receptor beta chains share one sample of origin, sequenced in a study of T cell changes during pregnancy in multiple sclerosis. Sequencing was performed with immunoSEQ multiplex PCR; in TCRdb, only in-frame clones are kept and a portion is missing. The sample consists of 30,000 to 40,000 clones, around 92% of them appearing once. Source: CD4+ T cells from peripheral blood mononuclear cells, taken in the third trimester of pregnancy. These receptors came from a female donor with multiple sclerosis, enrolled in a pregnancy study.

This clone turned up a few times. This sequence joins TRBV7-2 and TRBJ2-7; D ambiguous. The germline V gene encodes CDR1 SGHTA and CDR2 FQGNSA. The CDR3 length is 14 residues. The V and J ends lost 8 bases and 0 bases respectively, with 14 bases between them. The CDR3: CASARGGSSYEQYF. In DNA, the CDR3 is TGTGCCAGCGCCCGTGGCGGAAGCTCCTACGAGCAGTACTTC.

The chain carries TRBV6-5 and TRBJ2-3, with a possible D match to TRBD1 (6 bases). The germline V gene has CDR1 MNHEY and CDR2 SVGAGI. This CDR3 contains 15 residues. Trimming took off 5 bases at V and 2 bases at J, with 14 bases between the two ends. CDR3 sequence: CASSHRDGATDTQYF. CDR3 DNA sequence: TGTGCCAGCAGTCACAGGGATGGGGCCACAGATACGCAGTATTTT.

This chain links TRBV4-1 with TRBJ1-1, with 8 positions matching TRBD1. The V gene end was trimmed by 3 bases and the J gene end by 6 bases; junction bases not matched to a gene: 12. The CDR3 is 16 residues long. Germline lookup yields CDR1 MGHRA and CDR2 YSYEKL. The CDR3 region is CASSHQTGVVEAEAFF. The CDR3 DNA follows: TGCGCCAGCAGCCACCAGACAGGGGTAGTTGAGGCTGAAGCTTTCTTT.

The chain recombines TRBV6-5 with TRBJ2-5; D remains ambiguous. The ends were cut back, 1 base at V and 1 base at J, with 7 bases in the middle. The CDR3 runs to 14 residues. CDR1 and CDR2 from the germline V gene are MNHEY and SVGAGI. The CDR3 DNA is TGTGCCAGCAGTTACTTGGCGGTCCAAGAGACCCAGTACTTC. This encodes CASSYLAVQETQYF.

This clone came up a few times. The J gene is TRBJ1-1, the V gene TRBV5-1; 7 bases fit TRBD1. Germline trimming cut 7 bases from V and 2 bases from J; bases unmatched to any gene: 5. The V gene's germline CDR1 is SGHRS and CDR2 YFSETQ. The CDR3 runs to 13 residues. CDR3 loop: CASYTGENTEAFF. The CDR3 DNA is TGCGCCAGCTATACAGGGGAAAACACTGAAGCTTTCTTT.

The V and J genes are TRBV5-6 and TRBJ2-3; 7 bases align to TRBD2. CDR1 and CDR2 (germline): SGHDT, YYEEEE. V shed 4 bases and J 3 bases; nucleotides not matched to a gene: 5. This CDR3 has 14 amino acids. CDR3 amino acids: CASSGDYGTDTQYF. The CDR3 bases are TGTGCCAGCAGCGGGGACTACGGGACAGATACGCAGTATTTT.

The CDR3 DNA is TGCGCCAGCAGCTTGGGGCAGGAACATTGGGATACGCAGTATTTT. Its protein product is CASSLGQEHWDTQYF. The chain uses TRBV5-1 and TRBJ2-3; unclear D gene. The CDR3 runs 15 residues. V dropped 0 bases and J dropped 6 bases, with 14 bases sitting between them. Germline CDR1 and CDR2: SGHRS and YFSETQ.

The J gene is TRBJ1-1, the V gene TRBV18; 8 positions match TRBD1. Germline V gene data show CDR1 as KGHSH and CDR2 as LQKENI. Unmatched junction bases numbered 2, after V lost 4 bases and J lost 1 base. The CDR3 consists of 14 residues. The CDR3 sequence is CASSHDRGNTEAFF. CDR3 DNA sequence: TGTGCCAGCTCACATGACAGGGGGAACACTGAAGCTTTCTTT.

This chain links TRBV4-1 with TRBJ2-1; the match to TRBD2 covers 11 bases. Germline-derived CDR1 and CDR2 are MGHRA and YSYEKL. J lost 5 bases, V lost 3 bases, and 18 bases had no gene match. The CDR3 spans 20 residues. The CDR3 bases are TGCGCCAGCAGCCACTTAGGGCTAGCGGGAGGCCCCGGCAGAAACAATGAGCAGTTCTTC. This gives the protein CASSHLGLAGGPGRNNEQFF.

This chain connects TRBV5-1 to TRBJ1-2; a possible D gene is TRBD1 (6 bases). The CDR3 spans 15 residues. The V end lost 2 bases, the J end lost 5 bases, and 16 bases lay between the germline ends. CDR1 SGHRS and CDR2 YFSETQ come from the germline V gene. The CDR3 sequence is CASSFDATGLYGYTF. CDR3 sequence (DNA): TGCGCCAGCAGCTTCGACGCGACAGGATTATATGGCTACACCTTC.

The V gene is TRBV19, the J gene TRBJ1-5; tentative D call: TRBD1 (5 bases). CDR1 and CDR2 from the germline V gene are LNHDA and SQIVND (reference sequence). Trimming took 0 bases from V and 7 from J, leaving 10 bases between them. There are 14 residues in the CDR3. The CDR3 DNA is TGTGCCAGTAGTATAGAGGCAGGGTGGCAGCCCCAGCATTTT. Its translation is CASSIEAGWQPQHF.

The chain has TRBV19 and TRBJ1-2; TRBD1 matches 9 bases. Germline assignment: CDR1 LNHDA and CDR2 SQIVND (reference sequence). CDR3 size: 12 residues. V was pared by 9 bases and J by 8 bases, with 7 bases of the junction left unmatched. CDR3 coding DNA: TGTGCCAGCGCACAGGGGGCGCAGGGCTACACCTTC. It is translated as CASAQGAQGYTF.

The chain uses TRBV11-3 and TRBJ2-2; D is ambiguous. The V end was cut by 0 bases, the J end by 6 bases, with 5 bases between. CDR3 length: 13 amino acids. CDR1 and CDR2 (germline): SGHNT, YENEEA. Here the CDR3 reads CASSLDRAGELFF. The CDR3 DNA reads TGTGCCAGCAGCTTAGACCGAGCCGGGGAGCTGTTTTTT.

In DNA form, the CDR3 reads TGTGCCAGCAGCCAACGAACCGGGACTCACCTCACCGGGGAGCTGTTTTTT. Protein product: CASSQRTGTHLTGELFF. The V gene is TRBV14, the J gene TRBJ2-2; TRBD2 might be the D (6 bases). The CDR3 sequence is 17 residues long. V was clipped by 2 bases and J by 4 bases, with 17 bases between them. The V gene's germline CDR1 is SGHDN and CDR2 FVKESK.

The chain combines TRBV7-3 with TRBJ2-7; 8 bases agree with TRBD2. The CDR3 sequence is 14 residues long. V shed 4 bases and J 6 bases; nucleotides not matched to a gene: 8. CDR1 is SGHTA and CDR2 is FQGTGA in the germline V gene. In nucleotides, the CDR3 is TGTGCCAGCAGCTCGGGACTAGGCAACTCCGAGCAGTACTTC. Translated: CASSSGLGNSEQYF.

The chain links TRBV30 to TRBJ2-3, with a tentative D call TRBD1 (6 bases). Between the trimmed V and J ends, which lost 1 base and 6 bases, there was a span of 8 bases. Germline V gives CDR1 GTSNPN, CDR2 SVGIG (reference sequence). This CDR3 region has 12 residues. CDR3 in DNA: TGTGCCTGGAGTGGCCAGGGGGATACGCAGTATTTT. Its translation: CAWSGQGDTQYF.

The J gene is TRBJ2-1, the V gene TRBV25-1; 14 bases fit TRBD2. From germline, CDR1 is MGHDK and CDR2 SYGVNS. The CDR3 sequence is 17 residues long. V lost 5 bases, J lost 0 bases, and 3 bases stayed unmatched. The CDR3: CASSTGTSGSSYNEQFF. The CDR3 coding sequence is TGTGCCAGCAGTACGGGGACTAGCGGGAGCTCCTACAATGAGCAGTTCTTC.

The chain joins TRBV4-2 to TRBJ2-5; 9 bases are a match to TRBD2. V gave up 6 bases and J gave up 5 bases; unmatched junction bases: 4. CDR3 size: 13 residues. CDR1 and CDR2 (germline): LGHNA, YNFKEQ. The CDR3 is CASRPTSGETQYF. CDR3 DNA sequence: TGTGCCAGCAGGCCTACTAGCGGGGAGACCCAGTACTTC.